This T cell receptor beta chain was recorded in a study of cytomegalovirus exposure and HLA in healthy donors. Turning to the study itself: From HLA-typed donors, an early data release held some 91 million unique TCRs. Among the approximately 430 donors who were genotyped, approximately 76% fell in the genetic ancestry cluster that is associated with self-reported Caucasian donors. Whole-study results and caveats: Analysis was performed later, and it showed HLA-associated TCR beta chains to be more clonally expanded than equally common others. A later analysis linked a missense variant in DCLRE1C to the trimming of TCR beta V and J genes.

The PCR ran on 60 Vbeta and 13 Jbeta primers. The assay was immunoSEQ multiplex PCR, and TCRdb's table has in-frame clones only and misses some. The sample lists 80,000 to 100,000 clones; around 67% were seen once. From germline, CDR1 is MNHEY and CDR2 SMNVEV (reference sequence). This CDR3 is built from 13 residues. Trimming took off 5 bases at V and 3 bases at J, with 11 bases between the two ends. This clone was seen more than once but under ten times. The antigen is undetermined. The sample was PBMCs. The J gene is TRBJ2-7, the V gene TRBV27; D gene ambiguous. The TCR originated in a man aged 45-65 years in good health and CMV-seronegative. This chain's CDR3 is CASSAASSYEQYF. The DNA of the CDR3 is TGTGCCAGCAGTGCGGCGTCTAGCTACGAGCAGTACTTC.